These 16 T cell receptor beta chains share one sample of origin, sequenced in a study of shared clonotypes between healthy human individuals. TCRdb's table, derived via immunoSEQ multiplex PCR, lists solely in-frame clones and lacks some. The sample lists approximately 640,000 clones; around 72% were seen once. The sequenced material came from memory CD4+ T cells sorted from blood. Documented subset: CD45RA-negative fraction. All receptors derive from a woman in her 30s in good health.

This sequence joins TRBV25-1 and TRBJ2-3; the D is unclear. Germline V gives CDR1 MGHDK, CDR2 SYGVNS. The germline V and J ends were trimmed by 1 base and 2 bases, with 7 bases remaining between them. There are 14 residues in the CDR3. CDR3 region: CASSESLSTDTQYF. In DNA, the CDR3 is TGTGCCAGCAGTGAATCATTATCCACAGATACGCAGTATTTT.

This clone was counted between two and nine times. CDR3 sequence reads: CASSLLWGGTEAFF. CDR3 sequence (DNA): TGTGCCAGCAGTTTACTCTGGGGAGGCACTGAAGCTTTCTTT. The chain recombines TRBV28 with TRBJ1-1; D is unresolved. Germline V gives CDR1 MDHEN, CDR2 SYDVKM. This CDR3 contains 14 residues. V lost 2 bases and J lost 4, with 11 bases in between. Full variable domain (outside the CDR3, taken from reference TRBV28 and TRBJ1-1): DVKVTQSSRYLVKRTGEKVFLECVQDMDHENMFWYRQDPGLGLRLIYFSYDVKMKEKGDIPEGYSVSREKKERFSLILESASTNQTSMYLCASSLLWGGTEAFFGQGTRLTVV.

This clone was seen only a few times. This sequence joins TRBV5-1 and TRBJ2-1, with 10 bases aligning to TRBD2. The CDR3 sequence is 15 residues long. Germline V gene sequence: CDR1 SGHRS, CDR2 YFSETQ. V was clipped by 0 bases and J by 16 bases; unmatched bases: 13. Here the CDR3 DNA reads TGCGCCAGCAGCTTGGGACTAGCGGGCTCTTTAAATCGATTCTTC. Amino acid sequence: CASSLGLAGSLNRFF.

The J gene is TRBJ2-2, the V gene TRBV21-1; TRBD1, as called in the table, went unchecked against the DNA. TRBV21-1 constitutes a pseudogene. The CDR3 length is 17 residues. The CDR3 spells CASSKGPGQGDTGELFF. The DNA of the CDR3 is TGTGCCAGCAGCAAAGGCCCGGGACAGGGGGACACCGGGGAGCTGTTTTTT.

The chain uses TRBV5-8 and TRBJ2-7; possibly TRBD2 for D (6 bases). Germline values: CDR1 SGHTS, CDR2 YDEGEE. Deletions cut 5 bases from V and 0 bases from J, with 15 bases between. There are 15 residues in the CDR3. The CDR3: CASRPFSGASYEQYF. The CDR3 nucleotides are TGTGCCAGCAGACCGTTTTCGGGAGCCTCCTACGAGCAGTACTTC.

The CDR3 is CASSSVGAYEQYF. DNA of the CDR3: TGCGCCAGCAGCTCAGTCGGTGCCTACGAGCAGTACTTC. This chain connects TRBV5-1 to TRBJ2-7; the D is unclear. The CDR3 is 13 amino acids. Germline CDR1 reads SGHRS; CDR2 reads YFSETQ. V shed 3 bases and J shed 2 bases, with 9 bases lying between them.

This clone was seen only once. This rearrangement joins TRBV19 to TRBJ2-3; D is possibly TRBD1 (5 bases). Germline CDR1 is LNHDA and CDR2 is SQIVND (reference sequence). The CDR3 sequence is 16 residues long. Between the trimmed V and J ends, which lost 4 bases and 0 bases, there was a span of 14 bases. Written as DNA, the CDR3 is TGTGCCAGTAGTAGTAGCCGGCAGGGTAGCACAGATACGCAGTATTTT. It specifies CASSSSRQGSTDTQYF.

The rearrangement links TRBV5-4 to TRBJ2-3; 10 bases line up with TRBD2. This CDR3 has 17 residues. In germline, CDR1 is SGHNT, CDR2 YYREEE (reference sequence). V trimming: 4 bases; J trimming: 5 bases; junction bases outside the gene matches: 13. The CDR3 DNA follows: TGTGCCAGCAGCCCCCGACCTAGCGGGAGTGTCAGAGATACGCAGTATTTT. This sequence encodes CASSPRPSGSVRDTQYF.

This clone was seen a few times. The rearrangement uses TRBV5-6 and TRBJ2-2; TRBD1 agrees at 7 bases. The CDR3 has 15 amino acids. CDR1 SGHDT and CDR2 YYEEEE come from the germline V gene. With 4 bases clipped from V and 4 bases from J, the junction kept 7 bases outside the gene matches. CDR3 residues: CASSQQGRSTGELFF. Here the CDR3 DNA reads TGTGCCAGCAGCCAACAGGGGCGGTCCACCGGGGAGCTGTTTTTT.

This clone was observed a single time. V gene TRBV4-2 combines with J gene TRBJ2-7, with D possibly matching TRBD1 (6 bases). CDR1 is LGHNA and CDR2 is YNFKEQ in the germline V gene. The CDR3 totals 15 residues. The V end was cut by 3 bases, the J end by 3 bases, with 15 bases between. In DNA form, the CDR3 reads TGTGCCAGCAGCCACACAGGGACGAAACTCTACGAGCAGTACTTC. This codes for CASSHTGTKLYEQYF.

The chain joins TRBV5-1 to TRBJ2-1, with TRBD2 matching 7 bases. Per the germline V gene, CDR1 is SGHRS and CDR2 is YFSETQ. J was trimmed by 4 bases and V by 6 bases; bases with no gene match: 7. CDR3 length: 14 residues. The CDR3 nucleotides read TGCGCCAGCAATCTAGCGGTCGGGTACAATGAGCAGTTCTTC. Translating gives CASNLAVGYNEQFF.

As concerns this clone: Other DNA sequences of this sample code for an identical CDR3. The V call is TRBV30, the J call TRBJ1-1, with D tentatively TRBD1 (6 bases). The CDR3 covers 11 residues. Germline V gives CDR1 GTSNPN, CDR2 SVGIG (reference sequence). The CDR3: CALQGNTEAFF. In DNA form, the CDR3 reads TGTGCATTACAGGGGAACACTGAAGCTTTCTTT.

Comment on this clone: An end of the junction does not agree with germline; a read error may underlie this. The chain links TRBV5-1 to TRBJ1-1, with 12 positions matching TRBD1. Germline assignment: CDR1 SGHRS and CDR2 YFSETQ. This CDR3 region has 17 residues. The CDR3 sequence is CASSLSGTGGVKTEAFF. The DNA of the CDR3 is TGCGCCAGCAGCTTGTCCGGGACAGGGGGCGTGAAAACTGAAGCTTTCTTT.

This rearrangement joins TRBV28 to TRBJ1-5; D is perhaps TRBD1 (5 bases). The V and J ends lost 6 bases and 8 bases respectively, with 11 bases between them. Germline values: CDR1 MDHEN, CDR2 SYDVKM. The length of the CDR3 is 12 residues. The CDR3, as DNA: TGTGCCAGCAGATCAGGGTTGAAGCCCCAGCATTTT. This codes for CASRSGLKPQHF.

The V gene is TRBV4-1, the J gene TRBJ2-2, with TRBD2 matching over 9 bases. V shed 1 base, J shed 0 bases, and the junction held 3 bases outside the gene matches. This CDR3 is 17 amino acids long. Germline CDR1 reads MGHRA; CDR2 reads YSYEKL. DNA of the CDR3: TGCGCCAGCAGCCAAGTGGGACTAGCTGCGAACACCGGGGAGCTGTTTTTT. Protein: CASSQVGLAANTGELFF.

This clone has only one observation. This rearrangement joins TRBV28 to TRBJ2-7; D call uncertain. Trimming removed 6 bases at V and 3 bases at J, with 12 bases between. The germline V gene has CDR1 MDHEN and CDR2 SYDVKM. The CDR3 is 13 amino acids. The chain's CDR3 is CASSYPNNYEQYF. The DNA for the CDR3 is TGTGCCAGCAGCTATCCAAACAACTACGAGCAGTACTTC. The full variable domain, its missing parts supplied by reference TRBV28 and TRBJ2-7, is DVKVTQSSRYLVKRTGEKVFLECVQDMDHENMFWYRQDPGLGLRLIYFSYDVKMKEKGDIPEGYSVSREKKERFSLILESASTNQTSMYLCASSYPNNYEQYFGPGTRLTVT.